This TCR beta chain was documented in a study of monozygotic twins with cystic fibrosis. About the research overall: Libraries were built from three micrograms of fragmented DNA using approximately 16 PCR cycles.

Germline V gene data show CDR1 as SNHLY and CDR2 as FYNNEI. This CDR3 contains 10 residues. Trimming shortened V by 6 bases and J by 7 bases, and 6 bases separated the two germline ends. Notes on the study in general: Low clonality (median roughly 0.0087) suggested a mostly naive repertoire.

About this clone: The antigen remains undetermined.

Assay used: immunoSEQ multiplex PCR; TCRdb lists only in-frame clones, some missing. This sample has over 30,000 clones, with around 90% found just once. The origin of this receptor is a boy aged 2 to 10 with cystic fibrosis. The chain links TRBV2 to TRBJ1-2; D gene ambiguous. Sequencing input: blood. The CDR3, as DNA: TGTGCCAGCAGGGGCAGTGGCTACACCTTC. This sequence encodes CASRGSGYTF.